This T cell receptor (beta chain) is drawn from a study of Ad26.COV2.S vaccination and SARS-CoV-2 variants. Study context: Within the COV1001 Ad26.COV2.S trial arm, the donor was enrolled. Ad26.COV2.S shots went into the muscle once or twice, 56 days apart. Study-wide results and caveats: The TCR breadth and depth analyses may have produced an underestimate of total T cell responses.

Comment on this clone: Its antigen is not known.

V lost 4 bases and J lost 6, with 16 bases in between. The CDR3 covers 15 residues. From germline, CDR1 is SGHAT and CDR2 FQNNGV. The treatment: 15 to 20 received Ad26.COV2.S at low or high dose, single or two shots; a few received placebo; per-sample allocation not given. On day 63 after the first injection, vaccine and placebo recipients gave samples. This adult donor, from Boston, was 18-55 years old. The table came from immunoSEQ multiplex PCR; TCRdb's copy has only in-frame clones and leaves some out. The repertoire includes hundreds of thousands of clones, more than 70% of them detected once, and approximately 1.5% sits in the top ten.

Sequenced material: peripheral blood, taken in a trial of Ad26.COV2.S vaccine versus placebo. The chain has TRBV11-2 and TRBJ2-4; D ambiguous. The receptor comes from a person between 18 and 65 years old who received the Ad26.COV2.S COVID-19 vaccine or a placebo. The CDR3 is CASSSGAASGNIQYF. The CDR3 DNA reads TGTGCCAGCAGCTCGGGCGCAGCCTCGGGAAACATTCAGTACTTC.